The sequence of this TCR beta chain was determined in a study of CD8 T cells in Susac syndrome (dated by TCRdb to about 2019). For the wider study: Whether CD8+ T cell activation and differentiation in Susac syndrome was antigen driven was tested using repertoire sequencing. What the research found in general, with its limitations: The number of individuals in the TCR sequencing and HLA analysis was recognized as being relatively small.

High-throughput TCR beta sequencing profiled peripheral blood CD8+ and CD4+ T cells from healthy donors, Susac syndrome patients and multiple sclerosis patients. The multiple sclerosis controls were treatment-naive patients whose relapsing-remitting disease, either stable or active, fulfilled the revised McDonald criteria. CD8+ TEMRA cells were enriched by FACS, while bulk CD8+ and CD4+ T cells were purified by magnetic negative isolation. Blood was drawn into EDTA tubes, processed within 24 hours, and PBMCs were isolated by density gradient centrifugation. PBMCs destined for TCR sequencing were cryopreserved in liquid nitrogen and later thawed in a 37 °C water bath. Purity of sorted or isolated CD4+, CD8+ and CD8+ TEMRA cells was at least 90%. V loses 3 bases of germline sequence and J loses 7 bases, and the interval between the two ends is 4 bases. The CDR3, from cysteine to phenylalanine, totals 12 residues. Only the CDR3 part of the read is kept: 36 bases, read in frame from the first base.

Regarding this clonotype: Its cognate antigen has yet to be identified. The sample holds no much larger clone one base away, and base qualities are not on file.

RNA was extracted using the RNeasy kit, and about 0.45 to 1 microgram was reverse transcribed with random hexamers. The immunoSEQ multiplex PCR assay, which covers 54 Vbeta and 13 Jbeta segments, was used to amplify TCR beta CDR3 regions. PCR amplification bias was corrected using a synthetic template baseline for primer optimization and computational correction. Regarding the original processing steps: Reads were annotated to V, D and J genes according to IMGT and were analyzed with immunoSEQ Analyzer, with only productive sequences retained. Clonality was computed as one minus Shannon entropy normalized by log2 of the number of productive unique sequences. Public and private clones were assessed among the 100 most prevalent clones of each patient and control. A clone was defined as Susac-specific if it was absent from the healthy and MS cohorts, from around 960 published viral clones and from other ImmuneACCESS disease sequences. Clones were called with MiXCR by TCRdb after fastp trimmed the public reads at Q25, and only in-frame beta chains were retained. Here each entry gathers all rows of one CDR3 protein and keeps the most common genes and DNA. Here the V and J calls rest on TCRdb's processing, not on the authors' analysis. This sample has roughly 330,000 distinct CDR3 sequences in its table, and around 92% of those were observed once. Approximately 0.065% of the sample rests with the top ten.

Recombination joined TRBV12-3 or TRBV12-4 with TRBJ1-6; the D gene is not confidently resolved. The sequence was collected from a human donor with multiple sclerosis. Specimen: CD4+ T cells from PBMCs. The CDR3 region reads CASSFQNSPLHF. The DNA reads TGTGCCAGCAGTTTCCAAAATTCACCCCTCCACTTT.